Below, 23 T cell receptor beta chains from the same sample are listed, as sequenced in a study of T-cell memory formation after mild COVID-19. TCRdb ran MiXCR on the 5' RACE reads and lists one entry per CDR3 protein. The table lists 190,000 or so distinct CDR3 sequences, over 20% of them singletons. The material sequenced was PBMCs or a T cell subset sorted from them (not recorded which). These receptors all stem from an adult woman who had mild COVID-19 (a few samples of this study predate the infection). Cell type and time point are not known.

The V and J genes are TRBV29-1 and TRBJ1-2; D ambiguous. V gave up 8 bases and J gave up 1 base, with 8 bases separating them. Per germline, CDR1 SQVTM and CDR2 ANQGSEA. CDR3 length equals 11 residues. CDR3 region: CSMADNYGYTF. The CDR3 DNA follows: TGCAGCATGGCAGATAACTATGGCTACACCTTC.

This clonotype was observed a handful of times. The chain is built from TRBV4-2 and TRBJ2-2; D possibly corresponds to TRBD1 (6 bases). Germline V gene sequence: CDR1 LGHNA, CDR2 YNFKEQ. Trimming removed 0 bases at V and 5 bases at J, with 10 bases between. This CDR3 has 15 residues. CDR3 in amino acids: CASSQEDRITGELFF. CDR3 DNA: TGTGCCAGCAGCCAAGAGGACAGAATTACCGGGGAGCTGTTTTTT.

This clonotype has just a few counts. The genes are TRBV7-3 and TRBJ2-3; TRBD2 is a possible D gene (7 bases). Trimming left V 2 bases short and J 0 bases short, with 15 bases between. The CDR3 covers 17 residues. Looked up from germline, CDR1 is SGHTA and CDR2 is FQGTGA. As DNA, the CDR3 is TGTGCCAGCAGCTTAGGGGGGGGCTTTTTCAGCACAGATACGCAGTATTTT. This codes for CASSLGGGFFSTDTQYF.

This rearrangement joins TRBV24-1 to TRBJ1-1; tentatively, D is TRBD1 (5 bases). CDR1 KGHDR and CDR2 SFDVKD come from the germline V gene. V lost 2 bases and J lost 1, with 10 bases in between. The CDR3 sequence is 15 residues long. DNA of the CDR3: TGTGCCACCAGTGATTCCGGGACCGAGAACACTGAAGCTTTCTTT. Amino acids: CATSDSGTENTEAFF.

The J gene is TRBJ2-7, the V gene TRBV20-1; D gene uncertain. The CDR3 has 11 amino acids. Germline-derived CDR1 and CDR2 are DFQATT and SNEGSKA (reference sequence). The DNA for the CDR3 is TGCGCCCCTTCGGTAGGCTACGAGCAGTACTTC. Translating gives CAPSVGYEQYF.

This clonotype was counted a few times. This chain uses TRBV27 with TRBJ2-7, with D possibly being TRBD1 (5 bases). This CDR3 is 14 amino acids long. Germline values: CDR1 MNHEY, CDR2 SMNVEV (reference sequence). Between the trimmed V and J ends, which lost 5 bases and 6 bases, there was a span of 17 bases. The CDR3 spells CASSRTLSDSEQYF. CDR3 coding DNA: TGTGCCAGCAGTAGAACCCTTTCTGACAGCGAGCAGTACTTC.

This clonotype occurred a few times. V is TRBV5-6 and J is TRBJ2-7; D remains unclear. Trimming pared 0 bases from V and 2 bases from J, leaving 12 bases between. Germline CDR1 SGHDT, CDR2 YYEEEE. The CDR3 has 15 residues. DNA of the CDR3: TGTGCCAGCAGCTTGGCCCCAACAGCAACCTACGAGCAGTACTTC. Its protein product is CASSLAPTATYEQYF. Variable domain in full (rest from reference TRBV5-6 and TRBJ2-7): DAGVTQSPTHLIKTRGQQVTLRCSPKSGHDTVSWYQQALGQGPQFIFQYYEEEERQRGNFPDRFSGHQFPNYSSELNVNALLLGDSALYLCASSLAPTATYEQYFGPGTRLTVT.

This rearrangement joins TRBV6-2 or TRBV6-3 to TRBJ2-1; the match to TRBD2 covers 10 bases. Germline V gene sequence: CDR1 MNHEY, CDR2 SVGEGT. Trimming took 7 bases from V and 5 from J; bases not matched to a gene: 8. CDR3 length equals 15 residues. Written as DNA, the CDR3 is TGTGCCAGCACCTTCGGACTAGCGGAGAACAATGAGCAGTTCTTC. It yields the protein CASTFGLAENNEQFF.

This clonotype appeared many times. The chain carries TRBV6-2 or TRBV6-3 and TRBJ2-3; TRBD1 matches at 7 bases. Germline V gene data show CDR1 as MNHEY and CDR2 as SVGEGT. V lost 0 bases to trimming and J lost 2 bases; unmatched junction nucleotides: 5. The CDR3 contains 16 residues. The CDR3 nucleotides read TGTGCCAGCAGTTACTCGATGGACAGGCACACAGATACGCAGTATTTT. Translating it yields CASSYSMDRHTDTQYF.

This sequence joins TRBV7-3 and TRBJ2-1, with 9 bases aligning to TRBD2. This CDR3 contains 16 residues. Trimming cost V 3 bases and J 9 bases; bases outside gene matches: 12. CDR1 SGHTA and CDR2 FQGTGA come from the germline V gene. This CDR3 is CASSFLGGSGRVEQFF. The CDR3 nucleotides read TGTGCCAGCAGCTTTCTTGGGGGTAGCGGGAGAGTTGAGCAGTTCTTC. Looking up the rest from reference TRBV7-3 and TRBJ2-1 gives the full variable domain: GAGVSQTPSNKVTEKGKYVELRCDPISGHTALYWYRQSLGQGPEFLIYFQGTGAADDSGLPNDRFFAVRPEGSVSTLKIQRTERGDSAVYLCASSFLGGSGRVEQFFGPGTRLTVL.

This clonotype showed up just a few times. CDR3 residues: CASSIGNRRGNEQFF. The CDR3 DNA reads as TGTGCCAGCAGCATAGGGAACAGGCGGGGGAATGAGCAGTTCTTC. The rearrangement joins TRBV7-9 to TRBJ2-1, with TRBD2 matching 7 bases. From germline, CDR1 is SEHNR and CDR2 FQNEAQ (reference sequence). The V gene end was trimmed by 5 bases and the J gene end by 7 bases; junction bases not matched to a gene: 11. The CDR3 contains 15 residues.

This clonotype was picked up many times. The J gene is TRBJ2-1, the V gene TRBV4-3; 8 bases agree with TRBD2. V shed 0 bases, J shed 6 bases, and the junction held 4 bases outside the gene matches. Germline V gene data show CDR1 as LGHNA and CDR2 as YSLEER. CDR3 length: 15 amino acids. CDR3 amino acids: CASSQDSGGLNEQFF. CDR3 bases: TGCGCCAGCAGCCAAGATTCGGGGGGGCTCAATGAGCAGTTCTTC.

This clonotype was seen a handful of times. The chain carries TRBV7-6 and TRBJ2-1; unclear D gene. The CDR3 has 13 residues. V dropped 4 bases and J dropped 10 bases, with 14 bases sitting between them. CDR1 and CDR2 from the germline V gene are SGHVS and FNYEAQ. The CDR3 nucleotides are TGTGCCAGCAGCTATCCGCCCCTGTTGGAGCAGTTCTTC. This gives the protein CASSYPPLLEQFF.

The chain has TRBV7-2 and TRBJ2-3, with 7 bases aligning to TRBD1. With V trimmed by 5 bases and J by 3 bases, 8 bases remained unmatched. Germline CDR1 reads SGHTA; CDR2 reads FQGNSA. This CDR3 region has 15 residues. The chain's CDR3 is CASSVPGQPTDTQYF. The CDR3 DNA is TGTGCCAGCAGCGTGCCGGGACAGCCTACAGATACGCAGTATTTT. The variable domain in full, with the rest retrieved from reference TRBV7-2 and TRBJ2-3, is GAGVSQSPSNKVTEKGKDVELRCDPISGHTALYWYRQSLGQGLEFLIYFQGNSAPDKSGLPSDRFSAERTGGSVSTLTIQRTQQEDSAVYLCASSVPGQPTDTQYFGPGTRLTVL.

This chain uses TRBV15 with TRBJ2-6, with D hard to call. Germline V gives CDR1 LNHNV, CDR2 YYDKDF (reference sequence). The V end lost 1 base, the J end lost 0 bases, and 13 bases lay between the germline ends. The CDR3 loop spans 18 amino acids. The CDR3 coding sequence is TGTGCCACCAGCAGAGTGGCGGATACCATCTCTGGGGCCAACGTCCTGACTTTC. It encodes CATSRVADTISGANVLTF.

As for this clonotype: A read error may be the cause here, since a much bigger clone is one base away. J is TRBJ1-2 and V is TRBV6-2 or TRBV6-3; TRBD1 aligns across 8 bases. From germline, CDR1 is MNHEY and CDR2 SVGEGT. The CDR3 has 18 residues. The CDR3 DNA reads as TGTGTCAGCAGTTACCCTCGTCCCATGACAGGGGATTTGGATGGCTACACCTTC. Translation: CVSSYPRPMTGDLDGYTF.

The V gene is TRBV15, the J gene TRBJ2-7; 9 positions agree with TRBD1. This CDR3 comprises 15 residues. CDR1 LNHNV and CDR2 YYDKDF come from the germline V gene (reference sequence). Unmatched junction bases numbered 6, after V lost 3 bases and J lost 3 bases. CDR3 region: CATSSPGQGSYEQYF. CDR3 DNA sequence: TGTGCCACCAGCAGCCCTGGACAGGGGAGCTACGAGCAGTACTTC. The entire variable domain, with the rest obtained from reference TRBV15 and TRBJ2-7, is as follows: DAMVIQNPRYQVTQFGKPVTLSCSQTLNHNVMYWYQQKSSQAPKLLFHYYDKDFNNEADTPDNFQSRRPNTSFCFLDIRSPGLGDTAMYLCATSSPGQGSYEQYFGPGTRLTVT.

V gene TRBV27 combines with J gene TRBJ2-7, with D unresolved. The CDR3 spans 14 residues. Germline V gene data show CDR1 as MNHEY and CDR2 as SMNVEV (reference sequence). Trimming left V 3 bases short and J 2 bases short, with 11 bases between. The CDR3 loop is CASSFFPGAYEQYF. The CDR3, as DNA: TGTGCCAGCAGTTTTTTCCCGGGCGCCTACGAGCAGTACTTC.

The chain combines TRBV19 with TRBJ1-1; 7 bases are a match to TRBD1. J was trimmed by 7 bases and V by 3 bases; bases with no gene match: 5. The CDR3 length is 13 residues. Germline V CDR1 and CDR2: LNHDA, SQIVND (reference sequence). The CDR3 here is CASSMQGGNEAFF. CDR3 nucleotide sequence: TGTGCCAGTAGTATGCAGGGGGGCAATGAAGCTTTCTTT.

V and J are TRBV7-2 and TRBJ2-5; 12 bases match TRBD2. The germline V gene encodes CDR1 SGHTA and CDR2 FQGNSA. The CDR3 contains 20 residues. J was trimmed by 0 bases and V by 2 bases; bases with no gene match: 13. The CDR3 reads CASSLKARLAGGPDQETQYF. The CDR3 DNA is TGTGCCAGCAGCTTAAAGGCTAGGCTAGCGGGAGGGCCGGACCAAGAGACCCAGTACTTC.

The CDR3 spells CASSVPASGFEDTQYF. CDR3 coding DNA: TGTGCCAGCAGCGTACCCGCGAGCGGGTTCGAAGATACGCAGTATTTT. This chain connects TRBV7-2 to TRBJ2-3; possibly TRBD2 for D (6 bases). Trimming stripped 5 bases from V and 5 bases from J, with 20 bases between. CDR3 length equals 16 residues. Germline lookup yields CDR1 SGHTA and CDR2 FQGNSA.

The chain links TRBV12-3 or TRBV12-4 to TRBJ2-1; D ambiguous. CDR3 length: 13 amino acids. V was shortened by 7 bases and J by 8 bases, with 15 bases between the two germline ends. Written as DNA, the CDR3 is TGTGCCAGCACCCTGGATCAGCTCTATGAGCAGTTCTTC. Translated, it gives CASTLDQLYEQFF.

This clonotype has more than one count but fewer than ten. The chain has TRBV27 and TRBJ2-1; TRBD2 matches 13 bases. This CDR3 has 15 residues. Germline-derived CDR1 and CDR2 are MNHEY and SMNVEV (reference sequence). V was clipped by 4 bases and J by 9 bases; unmatched bases: 6. CDR3 residues: CASSSGLAGVVEQFF. As DNA, the CDR3 is TGTGCCAGCAGTTCCGGACTAGCGGGAGTTGTTGAGCAGTTCTTC.